This TCR beta chain was sequenced in a study of blood T cell repertoires in COVID-19. On the study more broadly: Whether acute or convalescent, the COVID-19 samples came from the United States, Italy and Spain. T cells, B-cell-depleted T cells, or PBMCs provided the cDNA or gDNA that served as material.

Some clones are missing from TCRdb's copy, which holds only in-frame ones; the method was immunoSEQ multiplex PCR. Found here are roughly 25,000 clones, 88% of them singletons; the top ten hold approximately 20%. This clone has more than one count but fewer than ten. Trimming took 1 base from V and 3 from J, leaving 10 bases between them. Germline V gives CDR1 SNHLY, CDR2 FYNNEI. This CDR3 region has 15 residues. The rearrangement uses TRBV2 and TRBJ1-5, with D unclear. Specimen: peripheral blood. This sequence originates from a man between 65 and 79 years old in a cohort sampled during active COVID-19. The chain's CDR3 is CASSEVGGINQPQHF. As DNA, the CDR3 is TGTGCCAGCAGTGAAGTAGGAGGGATCAATCAGCCCCAGCATTTT.